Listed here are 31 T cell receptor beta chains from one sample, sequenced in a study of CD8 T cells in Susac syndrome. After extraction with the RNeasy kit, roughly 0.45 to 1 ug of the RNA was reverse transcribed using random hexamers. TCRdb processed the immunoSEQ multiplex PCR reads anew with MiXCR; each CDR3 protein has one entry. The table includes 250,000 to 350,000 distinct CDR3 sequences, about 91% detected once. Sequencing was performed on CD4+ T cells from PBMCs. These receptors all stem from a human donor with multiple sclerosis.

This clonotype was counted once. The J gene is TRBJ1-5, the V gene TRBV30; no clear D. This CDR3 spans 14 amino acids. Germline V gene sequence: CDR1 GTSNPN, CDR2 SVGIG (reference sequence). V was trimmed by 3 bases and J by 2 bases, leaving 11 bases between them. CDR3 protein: CAWSKRFGNQPQHF. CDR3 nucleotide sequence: TGTGCCTGGAGCAAGAGGTTCGGCAATCAGCCCCAGCATTTT.

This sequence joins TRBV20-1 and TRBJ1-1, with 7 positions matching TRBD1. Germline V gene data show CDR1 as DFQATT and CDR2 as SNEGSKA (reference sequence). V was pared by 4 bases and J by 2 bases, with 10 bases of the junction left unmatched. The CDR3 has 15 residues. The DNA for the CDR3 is TGCAGTGCTATCCCGGTCGACAGGGCAAACACTGAAGCTTTCTTT. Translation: CSAIPVDRANTEAFF.

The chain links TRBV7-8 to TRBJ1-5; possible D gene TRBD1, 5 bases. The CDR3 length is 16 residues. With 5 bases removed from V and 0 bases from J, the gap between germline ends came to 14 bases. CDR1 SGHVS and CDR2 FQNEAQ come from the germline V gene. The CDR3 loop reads CASSENRDLSNQPQHF. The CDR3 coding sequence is TGTGCCAGCAGCGAAAACCGGGACCTTAGCAATCAGCCCCAGCATTTT.

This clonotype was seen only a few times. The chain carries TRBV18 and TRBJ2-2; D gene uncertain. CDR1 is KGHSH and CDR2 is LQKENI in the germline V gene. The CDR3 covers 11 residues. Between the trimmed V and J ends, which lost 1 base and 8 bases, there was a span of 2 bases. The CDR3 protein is CASSPLGELFF. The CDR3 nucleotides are TGTGCCAGCTCACCACTGGGGGAGCTGTTTTTT. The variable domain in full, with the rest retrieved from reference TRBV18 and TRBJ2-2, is NAGVMQNPRHLVRRRGQEARLRCSPMKGHSHVYWYRQLPEEGLKFMVYLQKENIIDESGMPKERFSAEFPKEGPSILRIQQVVRGDSAAYFCASSPLGELFFGEGSRLTVL.

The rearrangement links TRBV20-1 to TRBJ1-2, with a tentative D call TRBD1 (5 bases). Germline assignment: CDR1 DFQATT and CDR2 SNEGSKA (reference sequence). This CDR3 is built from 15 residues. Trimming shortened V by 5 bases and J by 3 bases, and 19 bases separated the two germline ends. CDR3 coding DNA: TGCAGTGCTTTAGCAGGGCCAGGGCTACACTATGGCTACACCTTC. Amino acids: CSALAGPGLHYGYTF.

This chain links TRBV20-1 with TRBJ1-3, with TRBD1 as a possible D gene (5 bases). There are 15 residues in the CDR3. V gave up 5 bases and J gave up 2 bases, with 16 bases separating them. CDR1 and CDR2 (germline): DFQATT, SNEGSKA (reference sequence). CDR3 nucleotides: TGCAGTGCTTTTGAACAGGATAGGCCTGGAAACACCATATATTTT. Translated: CSAFEQDRPGNTIYF.

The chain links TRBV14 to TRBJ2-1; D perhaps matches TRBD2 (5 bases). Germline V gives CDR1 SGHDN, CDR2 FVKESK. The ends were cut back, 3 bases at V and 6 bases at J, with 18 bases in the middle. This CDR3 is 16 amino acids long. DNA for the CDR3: TGTGCCAGCAGCCAGGACTCGCCCCTCAGTAGCAATGAGCAGTTCTTC. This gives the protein CASSQDSPLSSNEQFF. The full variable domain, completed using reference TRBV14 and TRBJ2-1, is EAGVTQFPSHSVIEKGQTVTLRCDPISGHDNLYWYRRVMGKEIKFLLHFVKESKQDESGMPNNRFLAERTGGTYSTLKVQPAELEDSGVYFCASSQDSPLSSNEQFFGPGTRLTVL.

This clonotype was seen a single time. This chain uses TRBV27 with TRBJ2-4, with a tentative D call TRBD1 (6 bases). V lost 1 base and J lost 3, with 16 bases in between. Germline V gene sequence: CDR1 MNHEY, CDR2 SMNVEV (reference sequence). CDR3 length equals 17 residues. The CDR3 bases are TGTGCCAGCAGTTTATGGAGCGACGGGACAAGCAAAAACATTCAGTACTTC. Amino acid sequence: CASSLWSDGTSKNIQYF.

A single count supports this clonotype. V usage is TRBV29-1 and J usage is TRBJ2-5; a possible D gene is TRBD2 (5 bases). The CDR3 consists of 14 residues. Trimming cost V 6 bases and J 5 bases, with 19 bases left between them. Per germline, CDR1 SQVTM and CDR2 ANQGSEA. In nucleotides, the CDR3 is TGCAGCGTCGCGGACGGGATAATTCAGGAGACCCAGTACTTC. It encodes CSVADGIIQETQYF. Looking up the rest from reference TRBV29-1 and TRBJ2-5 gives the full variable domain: SAVISQKPSRDICQRGTSLTIQCQVDSQVTMMFWYRQQPGQSLTLIATANQGSEATYESGFVIDKFPISRPNLTFSTLTVSNMSPEDSSIYLCSVADGIIQETQYFGPGTRLLVL.

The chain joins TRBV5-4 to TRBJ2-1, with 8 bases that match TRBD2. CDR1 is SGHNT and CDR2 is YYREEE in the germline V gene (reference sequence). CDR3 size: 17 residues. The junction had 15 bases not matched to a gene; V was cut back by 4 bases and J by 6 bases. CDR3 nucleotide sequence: TGTGCCAGCAGCCCCCGTCCGGGGGGGGGCCCGATCAATGAGCAGTTCTTC. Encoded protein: CASSPRPGGGPINEQFF.

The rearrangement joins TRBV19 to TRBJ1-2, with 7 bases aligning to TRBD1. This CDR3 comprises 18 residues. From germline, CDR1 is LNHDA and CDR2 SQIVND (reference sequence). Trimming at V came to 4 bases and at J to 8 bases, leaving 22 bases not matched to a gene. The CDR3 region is CASSTGGNPRDSRRGYTF. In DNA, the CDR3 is TGTGCCAGTAGTACCGGAGGAAACCCGAGGGACAGTCGAAGGGGCTACACCTTC.

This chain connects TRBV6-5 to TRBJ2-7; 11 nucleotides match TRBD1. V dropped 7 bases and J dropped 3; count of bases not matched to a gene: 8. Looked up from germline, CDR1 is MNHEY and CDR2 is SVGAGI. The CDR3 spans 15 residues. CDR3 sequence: CASTPAGTGGYEQYF. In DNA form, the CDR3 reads TGTGCCAGCACCCCGGCCGGGACAGGGGGCTACGAGCAGTACTTC.

The CDR3 DNA follows: TGTGCCAGCAGCCCAGGGGGACAGAGGAACACTGAAGCTTTCTTT. It specifies CASSPGGQRNTEAFF. The chain combines TRBV11-2 with TRBJ1-1, with 7 bases identical to TRBD1. Losses at the gene ends were 5 bases for V and 1 base for J; bases not matched to a gene: 7. CDR1 is SGHAT and CDR2 is FQNNGV in the germline V gene. This CDR3 contains 15 residues.

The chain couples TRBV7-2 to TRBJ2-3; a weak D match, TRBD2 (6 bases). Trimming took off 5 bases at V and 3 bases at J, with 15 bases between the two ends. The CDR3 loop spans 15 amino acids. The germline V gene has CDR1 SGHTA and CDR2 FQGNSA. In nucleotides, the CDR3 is TGTGCCAGCAGCCCCCCTAGCGTCACGACAGATACGCAGTATTTT. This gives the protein CASSPPSVTTDTQYF.

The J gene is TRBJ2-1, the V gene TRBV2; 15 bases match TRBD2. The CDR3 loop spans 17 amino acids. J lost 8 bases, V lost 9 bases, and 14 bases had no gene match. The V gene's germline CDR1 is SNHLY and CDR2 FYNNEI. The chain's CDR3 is CASWTSGRGGPLDEQFF. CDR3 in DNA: TGTGCCAGTTGGACTAGCGGGAGGGGGGGACCTCTCGATGAGCAGTTCTTC.

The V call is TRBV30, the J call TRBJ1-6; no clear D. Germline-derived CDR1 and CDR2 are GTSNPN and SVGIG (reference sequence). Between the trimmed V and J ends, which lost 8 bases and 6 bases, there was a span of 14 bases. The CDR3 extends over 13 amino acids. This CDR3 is CAGDTFGNSPLHF. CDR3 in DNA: TGTGCCGGAGACACATTCGGTAATTCACCCCTCCACTTT.

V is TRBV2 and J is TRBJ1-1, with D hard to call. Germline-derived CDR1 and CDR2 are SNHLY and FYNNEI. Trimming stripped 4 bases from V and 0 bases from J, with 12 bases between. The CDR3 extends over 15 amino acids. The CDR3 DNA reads TGTGCCAGCAGTGGGGCGACTGTCATGAACACTGAAGCTTTCTTT. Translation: CASSGATVMNTEAFF.

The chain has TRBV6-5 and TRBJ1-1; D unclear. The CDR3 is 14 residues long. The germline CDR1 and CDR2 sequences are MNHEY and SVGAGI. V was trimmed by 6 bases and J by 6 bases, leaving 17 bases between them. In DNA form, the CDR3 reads TGTGCCAGCAGCCGCCATATACCGGGATCTGAAGCTTTCTTT. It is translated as CASSRHIPGSEAFF.

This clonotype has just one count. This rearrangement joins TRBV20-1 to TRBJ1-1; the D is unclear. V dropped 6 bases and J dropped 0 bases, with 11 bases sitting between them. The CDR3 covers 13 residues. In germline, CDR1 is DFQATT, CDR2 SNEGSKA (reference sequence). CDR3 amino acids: CSAKPPLNTEAFF. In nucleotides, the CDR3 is TGCAGTGCGAAGCCCCCACTGAACACTGAAGCTTTCTTT.

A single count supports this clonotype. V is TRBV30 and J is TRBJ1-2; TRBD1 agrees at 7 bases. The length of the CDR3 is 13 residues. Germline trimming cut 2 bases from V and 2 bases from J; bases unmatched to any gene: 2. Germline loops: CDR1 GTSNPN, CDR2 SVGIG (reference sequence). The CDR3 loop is CAWSQDRNYGYTF. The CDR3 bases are TGTGCCTGGAGTCAGGACAGGAACTATGGCTACACCTTC.

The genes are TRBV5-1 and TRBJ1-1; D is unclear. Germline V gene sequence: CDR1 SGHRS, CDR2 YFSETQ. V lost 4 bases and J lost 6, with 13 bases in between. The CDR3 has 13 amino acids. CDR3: CASSHILGAEAFF. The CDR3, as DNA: TGCGCCAGCAGCCATATACTAGGCGCTGAAGCTTTCTTT.

This CDR3 is CASSIRPVGNIQYF. The CDR3 DNA reads as TGTGCCAGTAGTATTCGGCCGGTCGGGAACATTCAGTACTTC. The V gene is TRBV19, the J gene TRBJ2-4; D call uncertain. V was trimmed by 3 bases and J by 7 bases, leaving 13 bases between them. The germline gives CDR1 LNHDA, CDR2 SQIVND (reference sequence). The CDR3 contains 14 residues. Supplemented by reference TRBV19 and TRBJ2-4, the full variable domain reads DGGITQSPKYLFRKEGQNVTLSCEQNLNHDAMYWYRQDPGQGLRLIYYSQIVNDFQKGDIAEGYSVSREKKESFPLTVTSAQKNPTAFYLCASSIRPVGNIQYFGAGTRLSVL.

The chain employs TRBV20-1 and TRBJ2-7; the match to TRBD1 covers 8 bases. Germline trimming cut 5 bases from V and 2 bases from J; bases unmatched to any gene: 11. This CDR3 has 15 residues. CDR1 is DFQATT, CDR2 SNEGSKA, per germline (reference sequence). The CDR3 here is CSASRQGFGTYEQYF. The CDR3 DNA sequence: TGCAGTGCTTCCCGACAGGGGTTTGGAACCTACGAGCAGTACTTC.

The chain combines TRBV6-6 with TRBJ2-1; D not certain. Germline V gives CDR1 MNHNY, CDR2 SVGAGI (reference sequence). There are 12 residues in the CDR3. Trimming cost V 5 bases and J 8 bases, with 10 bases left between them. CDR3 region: CASSSVGYEQFF. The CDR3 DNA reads TGTGCCAGCAGTAGCGTAGGGTATGAGCAGTTCTTC.

The CDR3 DNA reads TGCAGTGCCCTCCTGGGTAGCGGGGGGGCCCCGGAGACCCAGTACTTC. This codes for CSALLGSGGAPETQYF. The rearrangement joins TRBV20-1 to TRBJ2-5; TRBD2 agrees at 11 bases. Trimming cost V 6 bases and J 5 bases; bases outside gene matches: 14. CDR3 length: 16 amino acids. CDR1 DFQATT and CDR2 SNEGSKA come from the germline V gene (reference sequence).

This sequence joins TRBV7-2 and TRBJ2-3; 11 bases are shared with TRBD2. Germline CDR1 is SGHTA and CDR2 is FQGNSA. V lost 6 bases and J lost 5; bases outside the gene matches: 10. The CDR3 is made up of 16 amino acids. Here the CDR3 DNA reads TGTGCCAGCAGTGTGACTAGCGGGAAGGGGGGAGATACGCAGTATTTT. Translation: CASSVTSGKGGDTQYF. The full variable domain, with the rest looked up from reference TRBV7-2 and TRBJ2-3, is GAGVSQSPSNKVTEKGKDVELRCDPISGHTALYWYRQSLGQGLEFLIYFQGNSAPDKSGLPSDRFSAERTGGSVSTLTIQRTQQEDSAVYLCASSVTSGKGGDTQYFGPGTRLTVL.

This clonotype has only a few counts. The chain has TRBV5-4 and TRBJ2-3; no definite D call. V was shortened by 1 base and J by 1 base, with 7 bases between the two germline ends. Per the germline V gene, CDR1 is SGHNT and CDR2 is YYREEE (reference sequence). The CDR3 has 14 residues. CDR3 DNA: TGTGCCAGCAGCTTGCTCCAAGGCACAGATACGCAGTATTTT. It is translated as CASSLLQGTDTQYF.

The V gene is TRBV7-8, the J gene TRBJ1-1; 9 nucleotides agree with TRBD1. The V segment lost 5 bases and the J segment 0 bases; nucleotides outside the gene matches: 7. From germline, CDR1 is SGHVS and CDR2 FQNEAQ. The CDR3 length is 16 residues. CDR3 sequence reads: CASSPGTGSMNTEAFF. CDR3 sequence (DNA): TGTGCCAGCAGCCCCGGGACAGGGAGCATGAACACTGAAGCTTTCTTT.

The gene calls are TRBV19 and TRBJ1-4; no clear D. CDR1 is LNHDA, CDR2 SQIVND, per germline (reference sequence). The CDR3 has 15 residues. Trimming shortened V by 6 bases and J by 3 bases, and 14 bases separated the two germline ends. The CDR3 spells CASRRSGSANEKLFF. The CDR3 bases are TGTGCCAGTAGACGAAGCGGCTCTGCTAATGAAAAACTGTTTTTT.

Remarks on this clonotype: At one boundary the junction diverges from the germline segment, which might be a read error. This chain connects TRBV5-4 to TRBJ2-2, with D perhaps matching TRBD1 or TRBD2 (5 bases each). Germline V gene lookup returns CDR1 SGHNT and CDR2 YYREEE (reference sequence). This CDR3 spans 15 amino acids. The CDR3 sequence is CASRLGPHPSGELFF. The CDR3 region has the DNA TGTGCCAGCAGGTTGGGACCCCATCCCTCCGGGGAGCTGTTTTTT.

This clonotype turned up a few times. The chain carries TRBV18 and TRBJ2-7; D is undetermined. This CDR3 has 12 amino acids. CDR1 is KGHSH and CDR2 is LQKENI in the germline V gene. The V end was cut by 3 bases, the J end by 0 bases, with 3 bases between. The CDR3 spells CASSPHSYEQYF. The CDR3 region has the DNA TGTGCCAGCTCACCGCACTCCTACGAGCAGTACTTC. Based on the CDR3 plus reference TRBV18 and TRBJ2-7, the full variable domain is NAGVMQNPRHLVRRRGQEARLRCSPMKGHSHVYWYRQLPEEGLKFMVYLQKENIIDESGMPKERFSAEFPKEGPSILRIQQVVRGDSAAYFCASSPHSYEQYFGPGTRLTVT.